This T cell receptor (beta chain) was observed in a study of spatial heterogeneity in lung cancer. Turning to the study itself: A median of about 52 weeks passed before first recurrence, and some blood samples were collected at disease recurrence. There were, on average, more than ten raw-read appearances for each unique TCR and UMI combination.

CDR1 MNHEY and CDR2 SVGAGI come from the germline V gene. This CDR3 region has 17 residues. With 6 bases removed from V and 3 bases from J, the gap between germline ends came to 21 bases. This sample's time point: blood taken at disease recurrence. Researchers sequenced whole RNA taken from tumor, nontumor lung or frozen PBMC without sorting. MiXCR, run by TCRdb on the 5' RACE reads, gives a single entry per CDR3 protein. The data contain 7,500 to 10,000 distinct CDR3 sequences, approximately 3.5% of them singletons. This clonotype has a count of ten or more. This beta chain is off target for a library built for alpha chains, so its abundance means little.

The rearrangement uses TRBV6-5 and TRBJ2-4; D is perhaps TRBD1 or TRBD2 (5 bases each). Sample: PBMCs, taken at recurrence. This receptor was taken from a female donor with early-stage non-small cell lung cancer. This chain's CDR3 is CASSSGGQGASKNIQYF. The CDR3 nucleotides are TGTGCCAGCAGCTCGGGCGGGCAAGGGGCCAGCAAAAACATTCAGTACTTC.